The clone carrying this T cell receptor beta chain has only one observation. The source of the sample is a study of shared clonotypes between healthy human individuals. Sequenced by immunoSEQ multiplex PCR; TCRdb stores in-frame clones only, minus some. Among about 800,000 clones listed, about 96% were seen once. Naive CD8 cells comprised CD45RO-negative, CCR7-positively selected cells, excluding terminally differentiated effector memory CD45RA+ cells. This receptor was identified in a man aged 25 to 40 in good health. Sequences were obtained from naive CD8+ T cells sorted from blood.

Here the CDR3 reads CASSGGGHQSYNEQFF. The CDR3 DNA sequence: TGTGCCAGTAGTGGGGGAGGGCATCAGTCCTACAATGAGCAGTTCTTC. The chain recombines TRBV19 with TRBJ2-1, with 7 bases fitting TRBD2. CDR3 size: 16 residues. Germline CDR1 LNHDA, CDR2 SQIVND (reference sequence). After removal of 5 bases from V and 1 base from J, the junction contained 8 bases not matched to a gene.